This T cell receptor beta chain was captured in a study of T-cell reconstitution after alpha-beta-depleted transplantation in children. General study findings and limits: After transplant, high TCRbeta diversity at day 60 in some patients arose from surviving recipient T cells and thymic progenitors. When one year had passed after transplant, most T-cell counts and diversity came from newly produced T cells. Reportedly, roughly two months post-transplant, alpha-beta T cells arose from several hundred expanded graft clones.

For this clonotype: Its antigen is undetermined.

The CDR3 is made up of 19 amino acids. Researchers prepared the TCRbeta library using unique molecular identifiers, the study reports. Each CDR3 protein gets one entry after TCRdb re-called the PCR reads with MiXCR. The sample comprises a few hundred thousand distinct CDR3 sequences, about an eighth of which are singletons, and 2.2% rests with the top ten. This clonotype was sampled from a male patient between 5 and 17 years old who had a stem cell transplant for acute myeloid leukemia, so the T cells may come from the graft donor. The sequences come from PBMCs, mostly from graft donor cells, collected 360 days after TCRalphabeta/CD19-depleted stem cell transplant. This chain joins TRBV12-3 or TRBV12-4 and TRBJ2-3; 12 bases line up with TRBD2. For the CDR3, the DNA is TGTACCTGCAGTTTTGCAGGACTAGCGGGGTACAACGGCACAGATACGCAGTATTTT. Its translation: CTCSFAGLAGYNGTDTQYF.